The rows below give T cell receptor beta chains drawn from one sample of a study of OX40 agonist ivuxolimab in advanced cancers. TCRdb keeps only in-frame clones here, not all; method: immunoSEQ multiplex PCR. The sample contains fewer than 35,000 clones, 81% of which appear only once. Specimen: CD4+ or CD8+ T cells sorted from blood, collected in a trial of the OX40 agonist ivuxolimab. These receptors were obtained from an adult with an advanced solid tumor such as melanoma, head and neck, liver or kidney cancer. Both conserved end residues are part of each CDR3. The D gene is left open where the match is weak.

v_gene	d_gene	len	j_gene	CDR3aa
TRBV7-4	-	13	TRBJ2-7	CASSFNPTYEQYF
TRBV21-1	-	12	TRBJ1-1	CASSKGNTEAFF
TRBV6-5	TRBD1	14	TRBJ2-6	CASSETGRANVLTF
TRBV6-6	TRBD1	13	TRBJ2-7	CAGSTGQGYEQYF
TRBV19	-	12	TRBJ1-1	CASSIRNTEAFF
TRBV27	TRBD1	14	TRBJ1-5	CASSLDRGNQPQHF
TRBV2	TRBD2	15	TRBJ2-5	CASSARRGGLKTQYF
TRBV7-2	TRBD1	13	TRBJ1-1	CASSRTGPTEAFF
TRBV2	-	13	TRBJ1-5	CASSVEGLQPQHF
TRBV5-6	TRBD2	17	TRBJ2-5	CASSRTRGLAGRETQYF
TRBV11-2	-	16	TRBJ1-6	CASSPEVGRGNSPLHF
TRBV2	TRBD1	14	TRBJ2-2	CASTDRELTGELFF
TRBV27	-	13	TRBJ1-1	CASPSGLNTEAFF
TRBV11-2	TRBD1	14	TRBJ1-1	CASSLGDSSLYAFF
TRBV7-2	TRBD2	16	TRBJ2-5	CASSSSGGPSGGTQYF
TRBV10-3	-	13	TRBJ1-5	CAISEGSYQPQHF
TRBV5-7	TRBD2	13	-	CASDGSGKYEQYF
TRBV18	-	13	TRBJ2-3	CASSLNLADTQYF
TRBV27	-	15	TRBJ1-4	CASILEETDSEKLFF
TRBV9	TRBD1	14	TRBJ2-1	CASSPQTGLVEQFF
TRBV7-6	-	14	TRBJ2-4	CASSPLRVADIQYF
TRBV19	-	14	TRBJ1-3	CASSRTASGNTIYF
TRBV18	-	14	TRBJ1-2	CASSPDRSPGGYTF
TRBV28	-	15	TRBJ2-3	CASSLTGPAGDTQYF
TRBV30	-	15	TRBJ2-7	CAWSPVQGISYEQYF
TRBV6-5	TRBD1	14	TRBJ1-5	CASSYRDSYQPQHF
TRBV6-5	-	15	TRBJ1-5	CASSPSGFSNQPQHF
TRBV7-8	TRBD2	16	TRBJ2-5	CASSLRVGGSQETQYF
TRBV6-6	-	15	TRBJ2-7	CASSEQGRGVYEQYF
TRBV6-5	TRBD1	14	TRBJ2-7	CASRWDRGSGEQYF
TRBV10-1	TRBD2	16	TRBJ2-3	CASSESASGSTDTQYF
TRBV18	-	14	TRBJ1-1	CASSPRQLNTEAFF
TRBV28	TRBD1	14	TRBJ1-2	CAGSTDRGLRGYTF
TRBV6-1	-	14	TRBJ1-3	CASSRGFSGNTIYF
TRBV5-8	-	15	TRBJ2-2	CASPDSPVGTGELFF
TRBV25-1	TRBD1	14	TRBJ2-1	CASRYGTGRNEQFF
TRBV6-1	TRBD1	15	TRBJ1-5	CASNLDRGGNQPQHF
TRBV10-3	-	13	TRBJ2-3	CAISRDSTDTQYF
TRBV28	-	16	TRBJ1-2	CASSAPSGGRGYGYTF
TRBV18	TRBD1	14	TRBJ1-5	CASSRTGGDQPQHF
TRBV5-6	TRBD1	16	TRBJ2-7	CASSLGYRGNAYEQYF
TRBV7-3	-	12	TRBJ2-1	CASSNGAYEQFF
TRBV6-6	TRBD2	15	TRBJ2-1	CASSYLAGGRNEQFF
TRBV5-1	-	16	TRBJ1-1	CASSPGQNSISPEAFF
TRBV2	TRBD1	14	TRBJ2-7	CASSRDRGPYEQYF
TRBV19	TRBD1	14	TRBJ1-3	CASSTGTGSDTIYF
TRBV19	TRBD1	14	TRBJ1-2	CASSYRGRNYGYTF
TRBV18	TRBD1	15	TRBJ2-7	CASSPWDRITYEQYF
TRBV10-3	TRBD2	15	TRBJ2-4	CAISDGGTSKNIQYF
TRBV7-9	-	14	TRBJ2-5	CASSFSLSTETQYF
TRBV5-1	-	14	TRBJ2-5	CASSPGAAQETQYF
TRBV7-2	-	15	TRBJ1-5	CASSLVRGMGQPQHF
TRBV7-8	TRBD2	16	TRBJ2-1	CASSLAGTSIGNEQFF
TRBV5-1	TRBD2	14	TRBJ2-7	CASSLAGGSYEQYF
TRBV7-2	-	13	-	CASSDTNSYEQYF
TRBV28	-	15	TRBJ2-6	CASSLGGQRANVLTF
TRBV5-4	-	13	TRBJ1-4	CASSSRLDEKLFF
TRBV21-1	-	17	TRBJ1-3	CASSKGKVLSSGNTIYF
TRBV6-1	-	15	TRBJ2-1	CASSVRDLWGNEQFF
TRBV9	-	16	TRBJ2-2	CASSVGPIANTGELFF